This TCR beta chain came from a study of OX40 agonist ivuxolimab in advanced cancers. The data were produced by immunoSEQ multiplex PCR, yet TCRdb's version contains in-frame clones alone and is incomplete. The sample yields just under 80,000 clones, approximately 85% seen once. The V gene end was trimmed by 5 bases and the J gene end by 4 bases; junction bases not matched to a gene: 13. Germline values: CDR1 SGHAT, CDR2 FQNNGV. The CDR3 contains 16 residues. This receptor was taken from an adult with an advanced solid tumor such as melanoma, head and neck, liver or kidney cancer. J is TRBJ2-7 and V is TRBV11-2, with 8 bases aligning to TRBD2. The sequencing used CD4+ or CD8+ T cells sorted from blood, collected in a trial of the OX40 agonist ivuxolimab. CDR3 DNA: TGTGCCAGCAGCGTAGCCGCACCGGGGGGGCTTTACGAGCAGTACTTC. This translates into CASSVAAPGGLYEQYF.